This T cell receptor (beta chain) was captured in a study of CD4 T cells in relation to SARS-CoV-2 and coronaviruses. In the study overall: ViraFEST: approximately 10-day antigen culture of PBMCs, then TCR beta CDR3 sequencing. Findings and limits, study-wide: Pre-pandemic and post-infection samples never came from the same donor.

Before the COVID-19 pandemic, during about 2011-2019, CD4+ T cells were taken from unexposed donors. CD4+ T cells were isolated from the cells after roughly 11 days of culture. The method was immunoSEQ multiplex PCR; TCRdb's version includes in-frame clones alone and lacks a portion of them. The table lists 20,000 to 25,000 clones, 65% to 85% of them singletons. The CDR3 contains 14 residues. Germline V lookup: CDR1 MRHNA, CDR2 SNTAGT. With 0 bases removed from V and 9 bases from J, the gap between germline ends came to 12 bases. To note about this clone: Its antigen is not identified.

Specimen: CD4+ T cells from PBMCs, cultured in vitro. The sequence was obtained from a human donor in good health. The chain combines TRBV6-4 with TRBJ2-1, with a tentative D call TRBD2 (6 bases). CDR3 nucleotides: TGTGCCAGCAGTGACTCCGGAGGGTTCAGTGAGCAGTTCTTC. Translation: CASSDSGGFSEQFF.